The clone carrying this T cell receptor beta chain was detected only a few times. CDR3 length: 14 residues. In germline, CDR1 is SGHTA, CDR2 FQGNSA. The V and J ends lost 2 bases and 2 bases respectively, with 8 bases between them. This record belongs to a study of blood T cells in healthy people across ages. The second PCR ran about 6 to 12 cycles with a sample-barcoded 5' primer and J-beta primers. MiXCR, applied by TCRdb to the 5' RACE reads, yields one record per CDR3 protein. The sample holds about 570,000 distinct CDR3 sequences, 25% to 30% seen once. Donors were healthy Caucasian individuals from Russia aged about 6 to 100. Isolated per sample were at least 7 million PBMCs.

The rearrangement uses TRBV7-2 and TRBJ2-3; D unclear. The sample taken for sequencing was blood. The clonotype originates from a woman between 70 and 85 years old in good health. The CDR3: CASSLSESTDTQYF. CDR3 in DNA: TGTGCCAGCAGCTTATCGGAGTCCACAGATACGCAGTATTTT.